This T cell receptor (beta chain) was obtained from a study of shared clonotypes between healthy human individuals (TCRdb year 2020). About the study as a whole: The cohort comprised two women and a few men aged 18 to 49 years. To estimate repertoire size and how much clonotypes are shared between individuals, the study performed deep sequencing of blood TCR repertoires from a few healthy adults. Libraries were prepared and TCR repertoires were sequenced by different laboratories using diverse techniques, in order to increase sequencing depth and limit assay-specific biases. Per donor, three plates each were used for CD4 naive and CD4 memory, two for CD8 naive, and one for CD8 memory. Each donor's leukapheresis produced roughly between roughly 0.85 and 9.5 billion PBMCs. What the authors observed across the whole study: Higher generation probabilities were observed for clonotypes shared by all four sorted-subset donors than for non-shared clonotypes. Sampling was restricted to blood, and TCR repertoires in tissues likely differ from the TCR repertoires found in blood. Naive subsets generally had larger estimated clonotype richness than memory subsets did. Pairwise subsampling led to the expectation that sequencing depth would affect the degree of clonotype sharing among donors. Incomplete sequencing was indicated by rarefaction of sorted-subset datasets, despite the large sequencing depth. The small number of donors limited the genetic and exposure-history diversity represented. Across four donors, approximately 5% of naive CD4, approximately 4% of naive CD8, approximately 2.5% of memory CD4, and 0.3% to 0.45% of memory CD8 clonotypes were shared.

Inclusive of the bounding cysteine and phenylalanine, the CDR3 is 15 residues long. Just CDR3 DNA is preserved here, 45 bases in frame from base 1. V is cut back by 3 bases and J by 1 base, with 3 bases in the junction unmatched. CDR1 is given as ENHRY and CDR2 as SYGVKD, both from the germline V gene. For the CD8 naive samples, CD45RO-negative cells were positively selected for CCR7, yielding a CD45RA+CCR7+ population from which TemRA cells were excluded. Healthy HIV-negative adults with no recently reported acute infections or vaccinations were included as donors. Only Caucasian adults living in Nashville, Tennessee, USA were represented among the donors. After blood collection by leukapheresis, PBMCs were isolated using Ficoll-Histopaque density gradient centrifugation and then cryopreserved in the vapor phase of liquid nitrogen. Analytical flow cytometry was used to check the purity and quantity of every magnetically sorted T cell population. Each sorted fraction had its genomic DNA isolated and then quantified by UV absorbance on a Nanodrop 2000c.

This clone has just one count. Its antigen specificity is not known. No qualities accompany the bases; no much larger clone lies one base away. Other DNA sequences of this sample code for an identical CDR3. TCR CDR3 regions were amplified from genomic DNA by multiplex PCR using the deep immunoSEQ assay. Extracted genomic DNA from each cell subset was distributed evenly across all wells of several immunoSEQ 96-well plates, and each plate was treated as a replicate. For sorted subsets, around 0.2 ug of genomic DNA, equivalent to 30,000 or so T cell genomes, went into each replicate PCR. Purified libraries were measured with a Qubit 3.0 fluorometer, size-checked on a Bioanalyzer 2100, and measured again with the KAPA Library Quantification kit. Every immunoSEQ 96-well plate was sequenced on a dedicated single-read 150-cycle Illumina NextSeq 550 flow cell. In the original analysis: Because the immunoSEQ output included only junctional sequences and no quality scores, the filtering could not be the same as the filtering used for full-length reads. To assign V/J genes and CDR3, sequences were annotated using PyIR, a Python wrapper for IgBLAST v1.9, with IMGT germline references. Reads with weak V/J assignments (E-value above 1e-6), missing CDR3, stop codons, out-of-frame junctions, or ambiguous translated residues were removed. V3J clonotypes were defined as sequences sharing the same inferred V gene, J gene, and CDR3 amino acid sequence. To compute the percentage overlap between repertoires, the number of shared unique clonotypes was divided by the size of the smaller repertoire. Three approaches were used to assess repertoire richness: RTK rarefaction, the Chao1 estimator, and Recon v2.1 estimates of unobserved clonotypes. Generation probabilities for all TCRbeta clonotypes obtained by the gDNA method from a handful of donors were computed using OLGA. TCRdb obtained this table from immuneACCESS and retained in-frame rearrangements with V and J assigned. These tables miss some clones; where compared with another copy, unresolved V genes account for less than half of the shortfall, and the remainder is unexplained. D and trimming were read from the DNA, whereas the V and J calls and clone size are those reported in that table. Here the sample has under 2,000,000 clones; about 95% occur a single time. Jointly, the top ten make up approximately 1.2% of the sample.

The source of this sequence is a man between 18 and 35 years old in good health. Sequences were obtained from naive CD8+ T cells sorted from blood. Taken with the paper, the label for cell subset or site translates to: CD45RA+CCR7+. This chain joins TRBV10-3 to TRBJ2-5; 9 of the junction bases match TRBD1. The bases are TGTGCCATCAGTGACCCGGACAGGGGCCAAGAGACCCAGTACTTC. It specifies CAISDPDRGQETQYF.